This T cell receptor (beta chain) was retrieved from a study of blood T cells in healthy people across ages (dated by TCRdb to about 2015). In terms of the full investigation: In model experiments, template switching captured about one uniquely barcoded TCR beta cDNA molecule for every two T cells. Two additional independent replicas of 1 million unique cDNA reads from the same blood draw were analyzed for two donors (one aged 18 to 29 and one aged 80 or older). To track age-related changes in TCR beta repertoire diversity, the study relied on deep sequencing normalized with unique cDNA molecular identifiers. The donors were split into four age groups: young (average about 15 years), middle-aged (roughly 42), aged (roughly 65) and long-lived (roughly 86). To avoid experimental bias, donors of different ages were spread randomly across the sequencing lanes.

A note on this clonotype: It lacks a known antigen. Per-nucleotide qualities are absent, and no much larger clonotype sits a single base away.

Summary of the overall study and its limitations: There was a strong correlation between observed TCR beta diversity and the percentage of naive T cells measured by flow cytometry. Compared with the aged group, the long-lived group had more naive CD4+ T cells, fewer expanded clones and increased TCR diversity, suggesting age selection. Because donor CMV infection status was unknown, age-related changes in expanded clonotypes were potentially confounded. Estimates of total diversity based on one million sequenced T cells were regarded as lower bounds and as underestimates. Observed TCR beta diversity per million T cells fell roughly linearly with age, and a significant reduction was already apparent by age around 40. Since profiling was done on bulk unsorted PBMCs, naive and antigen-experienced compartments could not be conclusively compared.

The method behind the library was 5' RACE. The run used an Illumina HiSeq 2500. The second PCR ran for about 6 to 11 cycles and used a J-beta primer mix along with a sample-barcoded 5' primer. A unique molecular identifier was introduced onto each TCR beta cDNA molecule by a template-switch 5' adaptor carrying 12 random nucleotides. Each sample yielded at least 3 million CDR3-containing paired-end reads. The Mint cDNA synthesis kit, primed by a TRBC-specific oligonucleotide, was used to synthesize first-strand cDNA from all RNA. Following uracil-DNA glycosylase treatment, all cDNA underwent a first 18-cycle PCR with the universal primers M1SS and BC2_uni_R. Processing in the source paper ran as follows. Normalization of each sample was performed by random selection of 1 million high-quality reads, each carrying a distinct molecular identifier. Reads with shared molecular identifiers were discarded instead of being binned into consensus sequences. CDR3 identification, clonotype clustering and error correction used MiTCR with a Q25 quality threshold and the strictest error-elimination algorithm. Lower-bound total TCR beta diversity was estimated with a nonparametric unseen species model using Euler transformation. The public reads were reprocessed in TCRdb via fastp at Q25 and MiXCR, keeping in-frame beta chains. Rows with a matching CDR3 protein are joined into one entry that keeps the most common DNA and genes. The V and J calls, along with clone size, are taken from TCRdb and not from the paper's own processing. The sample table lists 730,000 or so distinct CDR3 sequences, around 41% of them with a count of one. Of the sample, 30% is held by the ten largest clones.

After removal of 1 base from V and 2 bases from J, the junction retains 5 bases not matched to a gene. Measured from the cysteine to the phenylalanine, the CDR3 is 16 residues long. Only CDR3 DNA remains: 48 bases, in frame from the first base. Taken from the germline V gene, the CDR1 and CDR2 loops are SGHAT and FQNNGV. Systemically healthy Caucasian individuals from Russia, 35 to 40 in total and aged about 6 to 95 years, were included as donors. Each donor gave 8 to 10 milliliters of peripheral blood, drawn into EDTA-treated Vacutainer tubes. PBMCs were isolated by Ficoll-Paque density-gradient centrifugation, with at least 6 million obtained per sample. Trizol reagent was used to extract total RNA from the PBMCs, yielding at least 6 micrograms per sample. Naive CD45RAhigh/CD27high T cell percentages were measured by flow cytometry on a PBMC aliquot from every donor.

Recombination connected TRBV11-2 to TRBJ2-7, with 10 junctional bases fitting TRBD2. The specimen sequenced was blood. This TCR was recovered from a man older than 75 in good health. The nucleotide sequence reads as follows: TGTGCCAGCAGCTTAGTCGTTAGCGGGAGGCCCTACGAGCAGTACTTC. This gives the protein CASSLVVSGRPYEQYF.